Below, 21 T cell receptor beta chains from the same sample are listed, as sequenced in a study of T cell repertoires in cytomegalovirus infection. Which antigens these TCRs recognize remains unknown. TCRdb ran MiXCR on the reads and lists one entry per CDR3 protein. Counted here are around 430,000 distinct CDR3 sequences, approximately 46% occurring once; the ten biggest clones make up 40% to 50%. The sequencing used cultured PBMCs, collected from culture after CMV antigen stimulation. The source is a human donor in good health (CMV status not recorded). Some clones in this sample may be carry-over from other donors' samples.

This clonotype was observed a few times. This chain uses TRBV7-2 with TRBJ1-1, with a tentative D call TRBD1 (5 bases). The CDR3 is 14 residues long. CDR1 is SGHTA, CDR2 FQGNSA, per germline. Trimming took 7 bases from V and 4 from J, leaving 16 bases between them. CDR3 sequence (DNA): TGTGCCAGCACGGAGGGGTGGTTCGGCACTGAAGCTTTCTTT. Its protein product is CASTEGWFGTEAFF.

The chain uses TRBV7-9 and TRBJ2-5, with 11 bases fitting TRBD2. This CDR3 has 15 amino acids. The junction had 6 bases not matched to a gene; V was cut back by 5 bases and J by 4 bases. Germline values: CDR1 SEHNR, CDR2 FQNEAQ (reference sequence). The CDR3 region has the DNA TGTGCCAGCAGCACTAGCGGGAGTTTAGTAGAGACCCAGTACTTC. Protein: CASSTSGSLVETQYF.

This clonotype came up a few times. The chain couples TRBV7-2 to TRBJ2-3; 9 bases fit TRBD1. Germline-derived CDR1 and CDR2 are SGHTA and FQGNSA. The CDR3 sequence is 15 residues long. V trimming: 3 bases; J trimming: 2 bases; junction bases outside the gene matches: 3. CDR3 in DNA: TGTGCCAGCAGCTTCGGACAGGGGTACACAGATACGCAGTATTTT. As protein: CASSFGQGYTDTQYF.

This clonotype was seen more than once but under ten times. The junction does not match germline at one end; this may be a read error. The chain combines TRBV7-2 with TRBJ2-3; TRBD2 matches 12 bases. The CDR3 runs to 16 residues. The germline gives CDR1 SGHTA, CDR2 FQGNSA. CDR3: CASSLASGGGTDTQYF. CDR3 DNA: TGTGCCAGCAGCCTAGCTAGCGGGGGGGGCACAGATACGCAGTATTTT. Together with reference TRBV7-2 and TRBJ2-3, the CDR3 gives the full variable domain: GAGVSQSPSNKVTEKGKDVELRCDPISGHTALYWYRQSLGQGLEFLIYFQGNSAPDKSGLPSDRFSAERTGGSVSTLTIQRTQQEDSAVYLCASSLASGGGTDTQYFGPGTRLTVL.

V and J are TRBV11-2 and TRBJ2-3; TRBD2 matches 9 bases. The CDR3 contains 16 residues. CDR1 SGHAT and CDR2 FQNNGV come from the germline V gene. V lost 7 bases to trimming and J lost 2 bases; unmatched junction nucleotides: 10. CDR3 in DNA: TGTGCCAGCAAAGGTGGCGGGAGGGGTTTCACAGATACGCAGTATTTT. Protein sequence: CASKGGGRGFTDTQYF.

This clonotype was detected only a few times. The rearrangement uses TRBV19 and TRBJ2-2; 7 bases match TRBD1. The CDR3 loop spans 14 amino acids. Germline CDR1 LNHDA, CDR2 SQIVND (reference sequence). V gave up 6 bases and J gave up 7 bases; unmatched junction bases: 8. The CDR3 loop is CASRRGQQLGELFF. The CDR3 DNA reads as TGTGCCAGTAGAAGGGGGCAGCAACTCGGGGAGCTGTTTTTT.

The gene calls are TRBV10-3 and TRBJ1-1; 9 positions match TRBD1. The germline CDR1 and CDR2 sequences are ENHRY and SYGVKD. The CDR3 runs 15 residues. The trim removed 6 bases at V and 4 bases at J, leaving 9 bases unmatched. The DNA of the CDR3 is TGTGCCATCAGCGGCGGGGACAGGGTTGCCACTGAAGCTTTCTTT. This gives the protein CAISGGDRVATEAFF.

This clonotype was observed a handful of times. This chain connects TRBV28 to TRBJ2-3, with 8 bases identical to TRBD2. The junction had 12 bases not matched to a gene; V was cut back by 6 bases and J by 4 bases. From germline, CDR1 is MDHEN and CDR2 SYDVKM. The CDR3 has 16 residues. CDR3 amino acids: CASRPPRLAMSDTQYF. As DNA, the CDR3 is TGTGCCAGCAGGCCTCCGAGACTAGCGATGTCAGATACGCAGTATTTT.

This clonotype has a count of ten or more. The chain employs TRBV7-6 and TRBJ2-5; D may correspond to TRBD1 or TRBD2 (5 bases each). Trimming took 4 bases from V and 9 from J, leaving 9 bases between them. The germline gives CDR1 SGHVS, CDR2 FNYEAQ. The CDR3 is made up of 11 amino acids. CDR3 sequence: CASSSPGPQYF. DNA of the CDR3: TGTGCCAGCAGCTCGCCGGGACCCCAGTACTTC.

V usage is TRBV28 and J usage is TRBJ2-7; TRBD1 is a possible D gene (5 bases). With 2 bases removed from V and 2 bases from J, the gap between germline ends came to 10 bases. The germline V gene has CDR1 MDHEN and CDR2 SYDVKM. The CDR3 covers 14 residues. The CDR3 spells CASSLEVRAYEQYF. The CDR3 DNA follows: TGTGCCAGCAGTTTAGAGGTCAGGGCCTACGAGCAGTACTTC.

This clonotype was recorded a few times. The chain links TRBV6-1 to TRBJ1-1; 7 nucleotides agree with TRBD1. The length of the CDR3 is 14 residues. Per germline, CDR1 MNHNS and CDR2 SASEGT. After removal of 3 bases from V and 3 bases from J, the junction contained 4 bases not matched to a gene. CDR3 sequence reads: CASSDLGGYTEAFF. In DNA form, the CDR3 reads TGTGCCAGCAGTGATCTAGGGGGCTACACTGAAGCTTTCTTT.

V is TRBV7-2 and J is TRBJ1-2, with D possibly being TRBD1 (6 bases). This CDR3 has 15 amino acids. Trimming removed 5 bases at V and 4 bases at J, with 17 bases between. Germline assignment: CDR1 SGHTA and CDR2 FQGNSA. The CDR3 spells CASSPSGGEIYGYTF. CDR3 nucleotide sequence: TGTGCCAGCAGCCCGAGCGGGGGCGAGATCTATGGCTACACCTTC.

This clonotype was detected only a few times. CDR3: CASSPGPSAQAFF. Written as DNA, the CDR3 is TGTGCCAGCAGCCCCGGTCCATCGGCCCAAGCTTTCTTT. The chain couples TRBV6-1 to TRBJ1-1; D remains ambiguous. The length of the CDR3 is 13 residues. Germline assignment: CDR1 MNHNS and CDR2 SASEGT. The V and J ends lost 6 bases and 9 bases respectively, with 17 bases between them.

The V gene is TRBV6-2 or TRBV6-3, the J gene TRBJ1-2; 8 nucleotides line up with TRBD1. The germline CDR1 and CDR2 sequences are MNHEY and SVGEGT. The ends lost 0 bases at V and 3 bases at J; junction bases unmatched: 6. The CDR3 sequence is 16 residues long. For the CDR3, the DNA is TGTGCCAGCAGTTACTCGACCGGACAGGGAGACTATGGCTACACCTTC. As protein: CASSYSTGQGDYGYTF.

This clonotype was detected only a few times. The chain uses TRBV7-6 and TRBJ1-1; D uncertain. The CDR3 has 14 residues. CDR1 and CDR2 (germline): SGHVS, FNYEAQ. With 5 bases removed from V and 3 bases from J, the gap between germline ends came to 13 bases. CDR3 sequence reads: CASSPAPQHTEAFF. The CDR3 DNA is TGTGCCAGCAGCCCCGCTCCACAGCACACTGAAGCTTTCTTT.

The table lists this clonotype with a few counts. This chain uses TRBV6-5 with TRBJ2-1; 11 nucleotides match TRBD2. The CDR3 loop spans 16 amino acids. The germline CDR1 and CDR2 sequences are MNHEY and SVGAGI. J was trimmed by 8 bases and V by 2 bases; bases with no gene match: 8. The CDR3: CASSYTSLAGVDEQFF. Here the CDR3 DNA reads TGTGCCAGCAGTTACACCTCACTAGCGGGAGTCGATGAGCAGTTCTTC.

The chain uses TRBV7-9 and TRBJ2-7; D ambiguous. There are 13 residues in the CDR3. CDR1 is SEHNR and CDR2 is FQNEAQ in the germline V gene (reference sequence). V dropped 1 base and J dropped 6 bases, with 10 bases sitting between them. CDR3 nucleotide sequence: TGTGCCAGCAGCTTAGTCGAAGGGATCGAGCAGTACTTC. Translated, it gives CASSLVEGIEQYF. Variable domain in full (rest from reference TRBV7-9 and TRBJ2-7): DTGVSQNPRHKITKRGQNVTFRCDPISEHNRLYWYRQTLGQGPEFLTYFQNEAQLEKSRLLSDRFSAERPKGSFSTLEIQRTEQGDSAMYLCASSLVEGIEQYFGPGTRLTVT.

The rearrangement uses TRBV6-5 and TRBJ1-6; D is unclear. This CDR3 has 15 amino acids. The germline CDR1 and CDR2 sequences are MNHEY and SVGAGI. Deletions cut 4 bases from V and 0 bases from J, with 7 bases between. The DNA of the CDR3 is TGTGCCAGCAGTTGGGATAGCTCCTATAATTCACCCCTCCACTTT. This translates into CASSWDSSYNSPLHF.

The sample holds one count of this clonotype. J is TRBJ1-2 and V is TRBV20-1; no reliable D call. Trimming took off 5 bases at V and 7 bases at J, with 14 bases between the two ends. The CDR3 consists of 12 residues. Germline assignment: CDR1 DFQATT and CDR2 SNEGSKA (reference sequence). The CDR3, as DNA: TGCAGTGCTGGACCTCAAGGTGGTGGCTACACCTTC. Its translation is CSAGPQGGGYTF.

V is TRBV5-1 and J is TRBJ2-1, with 8 nucleotides matching TRBD1. V dropped 7 bases and J dropped 3; count of bases not matched to a gene: 6. This CDR3 is 14 amino acids long. Germline lookup yields CDR1 SGHRS and CDR2 YFSETQ. This CDR3 is CASRTGNGYNEQFF. CDR3 bases: TGCGCCAGCCGGACAGGGAACGGCTACAATGAGCAGTTCTTC.

The chain combines TRBV20-1 with TRBJ2-1; maybe TRBD2 (5 bases). The CDR3 totals 13 residues. Germline V CDR1 and CDR2: DFQATT, SNEGSKA (reference sequence). With 4 bases removed from V and 5 bases from J, the gap between germline ends came to 12 bases. As DNA, the CDR3 is TGCAGTGCTATGGGTAGCGTAAACAATGAGCAGTTCTTC. Protein product: CSAMGSVNNEQFF.